A selection of T cell receptor beta chains follows, all from one sample in a study of T cells in Graves' hyperthyroidism and ophthalmopathy. TCRdb redid the calling of the multiplex PCR reads with MiXCR, one entry per CDR3 protein. The sample carries hundreds of thousands of distinct CDR3 sequences, 15% to 20% recorded once. Material for sequencing was blood. All receptors derive from a man aged 40-55 years with Graves' ophthalmopathy. The CDR3 runs from the conserved cysteine through the conserved F or W. The D gene is left open where the match is weak.

.,TRBV10-3,CAGEAVNDQPQHF
TRBD1,TRBV30,CAWSIKDRARAGNTIYF
.,TRBV3-1,CASSQNVVAGQPQHF
.,TRBV6-1,CASSGTAGPLHF
TRBD1,TRBV20-1,CSARRGQGNSYEQYF
.,TRBV2,CASEGPRNTEAFF
.,TRBV10-1,CASSEIRGAYYNEQFF
.,TRBV7-2,CASGPQTDTQYF
.,TRBV2,CASLSGAGSYEQYF
TRBD1,TRBV7-9,CASSLGQGALNTEAFF
TRBD2,TRBV19,CASSIQRGRGEQYF
TRBD2,TRBV2,CASIGAGGGNEQFF
TRBD1,TRBV20-1,CSARTGTGRNTEAFF
TRBD1,TRBV12-3/TRBV12-4,CASSPRTGTGSPLHF
.,TRBV6-2/TRBV6-3,CASSYGELVMNTEAFF
.,TRBV9,CASSVGAGEQYF
TRBD2,TRBV7-2,CASSLDWLAGPTGETQYF
.,TRBV6-1,CASTYSGSSGNTIYF
TRBD1,TRBV5-1,CASSMTGLPEAFF
TRBD2,TRBV5-1,CASSLARGGRTDTQYF
.,TRBV5-1,CASSLGTVFNEQYF
TRBD1,TRBV29-1,CSVEDQGGSAGGYTF
.,TRBV5-1,CASSPRASRTDTQYF
.,TRBV18,CASSPVIDTQYF
.,TRBV12-3/TRBV12-4,CASSPDQETQHF
.,TRBV2,CASSEGPPGEQFF
.,TRBV6-4,CASSDGGVGYTF
.,TRBV12-3/TRBV12-4,CASSLQVLREQYF
.,TRBV12-3/TRBV12-4,CASRETRWHPLEQETQYF
TRBD1,TRBV27,CASSLSDRGDEQYF
.,TRBV15,CATSREGVWDNEQFF
TRBD2,TRBV7-9,CASSAAGRVGELFF
TRBD1,TRBV6-5,CASSFGQGVGTEAFF